One and the same sample provided the 23 T cell receptor beta chains below, sequenced in a study of shared clonotypes between healthy human individuals. Some clones are missing from TCRdb's copy, which holds only in-frame ones; the method was immunoSEQ multiplex PCR. The repertoire consists of about 580,000 clones, with nearly 98% occurring once and the leading ten covering 0.25% to 0.35%. Positively selected for CCR7, the CD45RO-negative cells used as naive CD8 cells excluded terminally differentiated effector memory CD45RA+ cells. Material for sequencing was naive CD8+ T cells sorted from blood. The receptor set was obtained from a man aged 25-45 years in good health.

The chain recombines TRBV27 with TRBJ2-3, with TRBD2 matching over 7 bases. Trimming removed 6 bases from V and 4 bases from J; junction bases left unmatched: 7. Germline CDR1 reads MNHEY; CDR2 reads SMNVEV (reference sequence). CDR3 length equals 14 residues. CDR3 amino acids: CASRGGTRADTQYF. CDR3 sequence (DNA): TGTGCCAGCAGGGGGGGGACCCGCGCAGATACGCAGTATTTT.

The J gene is TRBJ2-1, the V gene TRBV27, with TRBD1 matching over 8 bases. V lost 3 bases to trimming and J lost 7 bases; unmatched junction nucleotides: 5. There are 14 residues in the CDR3. In germline, CDR1 is MNHEY, CDR2 SMNVEV (reference sequence). CDR3 region: CASSFRQGANEQFF. The CDR3 DNA reads TGTGCCAGCAGTTTCAGGCAGGGGGCAAATGAGCAGTTCTTC.

The V gene is TRBV29-1, the J gene TRBJ2-5; D call uncertain. CDR3 length: 13 amino acids. The V and J ends lost 6 bases and 5 bases respectively, with 16 bases between them. Germline loops: CDR1 SQVTM, CDR2 ANQGSEA. CDR3 amino acids: CSVVVGDLETQYF. The CDR3 nucleotides read TGCAGCGTCGTAGTAGGAGACTTGGAGACCCAGTACTTC.

The V gene is TRBV9, the J gene TRBJ2-3; possibly TRBD2 for D (6 bases). Germline V gene lookup returns CDR1 SGDLS and CDR2 YYNGEE. The germline V and J ends were trimmed by 6 bases and 4 bases, with 12 bases remaining between them. The length of the CDR3 is 13 residues. The DNA for the CDR3 is TGTGCCAGCAATCAGCGGGCGTCAGATACGCAGTATTTT. This encodes CASNQRASDTQYF.

The J gene is TRBJ2-7, the V gene TRBV9; the D is unclear. V was shortened by 0 bases and J by 7 bases, with 14 bases between the two germline ends. CDR1 and CDR2 (germline): SGDLS, YYNGEE. This CDR3 has 14 residues. This CDR3 is CASSVGQAFREQYF. CDR3 in DNA: TGTGCCAGCAGCGTAGGGCAGGCATTCAGGGAGCAGTACTTC.

The chain recombines TRBV2 with TRBJ2-7; 7 bases match TRBD2. Per germline, CDR1 SNHLY and CDR2 FYNNEI. CDR3 length: 13 residues. With 6 bases clipped from V and 3 bases from J, the junction kept 5 bases outside the gene matches. The CDR3 DNA reads TGTGCCAGCAGGCGGGCGGGGGACTACGAGCAGTACTTC. It yields the protein CASRRAGDYEQYF.

The V and J genes are TRBV5-4 and TRBJ2-2; TRBD2 matches at 9 bases. V trimming: 4 bases; J trimming: 1 base; junction bases outside the gene matches: 8. This CDR3 is 17 amino acids long. Germline CDR1 is SGHNT and CDR2 is YYREEE (reference sequence). The CDR3 DNA sequence: TGTGCCAGCAGCCAGGGACTAGCACCTCGGAACACCGGGGAGCTGTTTTTT. Residues: CASSQGLAPRNTGELFF.

Comment on this clone: The junction and the germline gene differ at one end; a read error may be behind it. This sequence joins TRBV7-7 and TRBJ2-1, with TRBD2 as a possible D gene (6 bases). Germline CDR1 and CDR2: SSHAT and FNYEAQ (reference sequence). CDR3 length: 16 amino acids. In DNA form, the CDR3 reads TGTGCTAGCAGCCCCTCGGGGACTCTAATGGCCAATGAGCAGTTCTTC. Its translation: CASSPSGTLMANEQFF. Looking up the rest from reference TRBV7-7 and TRBJ2-1 gives the full variable domain: GAGVSQSPRYKVTKRGQDVTLRCDPISSHATLYWYQQALGQGPEFLTYFNYEAQPDKSGLPSDRFSAERPEGSISTLTIQRTEQRDSAMYRCASSPSGTLMANEQFFGPGTRLTVL.

The gene calls are TRBV19 and TRBJ2-7; D not resolved. With 4 bases removed from V and 4 bases from J, the gap between germline ends came to 20 bases. CDR3 size: 16 residues. Germline CDR1 LNHDA, CDR2 SQIVND (reference sequence). The chain's CDR3 is CASSTTEVSWFYEQYF. The CDR3 DNA is TGTGCCAGTAGTACTACTGAGGTGTCTTGGTTTTACGAGCAGTACTTC.

The chain recombines TRBV5-6 with TRBJ1-1; a weak D match, TRBD1 (5 bases). The CDR3 is 14 amino acids. CDR1 is SGHDT, CDR2 YYEEEE, per germline. The V gene lost 0 bases and the J gene lost 4 bases, with 10 bases spanning the gap. The chain's CDR3 is CASSLVLRGTEAFF. DNA for the CDR3: TGTGCCAGCAGCTTGGTTCTTAGGGGCACTGAAGCTTTCTTT.

J is TRBJ2-7 and V is TRBV2; D is possibly TRBD1 or TRBD2 (7 bases each). Between the trimmed V and J ends, which lost 4 bases and 3 bases, there was a span of 13 bases. Germline V lookup: CDR1 SNHLY, CDR2 FYNNEI. This CDR3 region has 14 residues. The CDR3 DNA follows: TGTGCCAGCAGTGCAGGGGGGGCAAACTACGAGCAGTACTTC. This encodes CASSAGGANYEQYF.

The rearrangement joins TRBV5-5 to TRBJ2-7; TRBD2 aligns across 8 bases. CDR1 SGHKS and CDR2 YYEKEE come from the germline V gene (reference sequence). The CDR3 totals 16 residues. V was pared by 0 bases and J by 0 bases, with 5 bases of the junction left unmatched. The CDR3 protein is CASSLGLAGHSYEQYF. The CDR3 coding sequence is TGTGCCAGCAGCTTGGGGCTAGCGGGCCACTCCTACGAGCAGTACTTC.

The chain joins TRBV11-2 to TRBJ2-7; 7 nucleotides line up with TRBD1. V was clipped by 5 bases and J by 2 bases; unmatched bases: 6. The CDR3 is 14 amino acids. The germline gives CDR1 SGHAT, CDR2 FQNNGV. This CDR3 is CASSVTGATYEQYF. The CDR3 DNA reads as TGTGCCAGCAGCGTAACAGGGGCCACCTACGAGCAGTACTTC. The complete variable domain, with remaining parts taken from reference TRBV11-2 and TRBJ2-7, reads EAGVAQSPRYKIIEKRQSVAFWCNPISGHATLYWYQQILGQGPKLLIQFQNNGVVDDSQLPKDRFSAERLKGVDSTLKIQPAKLEDSAVYLCASSVTGATYEQYFGPGTRLTVT.

This clone was picked up one time. Written as DNA, the CDR3 is TGCGCCAGCAGCGGCGAGGCCCGGGCTTCAGATACGCAGTATTTT. Its translation: CASSGEARASDTQYF. The V gene is TRBV5-1, the J gene TRBJ2-3; D remains unclear. Germline lookup yields CDR1 SGHRS and CDR2 YFSETQ. CDR3 size: 15 residues. Between the trimmed V and J ends, which lost 4 bases and 4 bases, there was a span of 16 bases.

There are a few counts of this clone. The chain carries TRBV5-4 and TRBJ1-2, with D unresolved. V was pared by 4 bases and J by 5 bases, with 12 bases between. Germline CDR1 and CDR2: SGHNT and YYREEE (reference sequence). The CDR3 loop spans 13 amino acids. CDR3 in DNA: TGTGCCAGCAGCCGTGGGTCGGGGTATGGCTACACCTTC. It encodes CASSRGSGYGYTF.

V is TRBV10-2 and J is TRBJ1-1; 7 bases agree with TRBD1. CDR1 and CDR2 (germline): WSHSY, SAAADI. The trim removed 7 bases at V and 0 bases at J, leaving 5 bases unmatched. The CDR3 extends over 14 amino acids. The CDR3 reads CASTLTGMNTEAFF. CDR3 DNA: TGCGCCAGCACCCTGACAGGGATGAACACTGAAGCTTTCTTT.

This clone was detected only a few times. The chain is built from TRBV29-1 and TRBJ2-1; 8 bases map to TRBD2. V lost 8 bases, J lost 7 bases, and 10 bases stayed unmatched. This CDR3 has 13 amino acids. Germline CDR1 is SQVTM and CDR2 is ANQGSEA. CDR3 amino acids: CSSSTRGGNEQFF. CDR3 DNA sequence: TGCAGCTCCTCGACACGCGGGGGGAATGAGCAGTTCTTC.

The chain recombines TRBV29-1 with TRBJ2-5; D is undetermined. The CDR3 is made up of 12 amino acids. V lost 6 bases, J lost 7 bases, and 15 bases lay in between. Germline CDR1 SQVTM, CDR2 ANQGSEA. For the CDR3, the DNA is TGCAGCGTGTGGGCCCAGTCAGTGACCCAGTACTTC. It is translated as CSVWAQSVTQYF.

The gene calls are TRBV28 and TRBJ2-3; D call uncertain. CDR1 is MDHEN, CDR2 SYDVKM, per germline. Trimming removed 3 bases from V and 0 bases from J, with 7 bases in between. This CDR3 has 14 residues. CDR3 coding DNA: TGTGCCAGCAGTTTTGAGAGGAGCACAGATACGCAGTATTTT. Amino acid sequence: CASSFERSTDTQYF.

Only one count was recorded for this clone. The genes are TRBV28 and TRBJ1-4, with D maybe TRBD1 (5 bases). V was trimmed by 6 bases and J by 8 bases, leaving 19 bases between them. CDR1 is MDHEN, CDR2 SYDVKM, per germline. The CDR3 extends over 15 amino acids. Here the CDR3 reads CASREASGGLEKLFF. In nucleotides, the CDR3 is TGTGCCAGCAGGGAAGCTTCCGGGGGTTTAGAAAAACTGTTTTTT.

The chain joins TRBV6-4 to TRBJ2-1; D may be TRBD2 (7 bases). The CDR3 covers 16 residues. Trimming stripped 5 bases from V and 0 bases from J, with 14 bases between. The germline CDR1 and CDR2 sequences are MRHNA and SNTAGT. CDR3 protein: CASSPRGASSYNEQFF. As DNA, the CDR3 is TGTGCCAGCAGTCCCCGGGGGGCAAGCTCCTACAATGAGCAGTTCTTC.

The J gene is TRBJ2-1, the V gene TRBV7-6; 14 positions match TRBD2. CDR3 length: 17 residues. Germline CDR1 SGHVS, CDR2 FNYEAQ. Trimming took 4 bases from V and 9 from J; bases not matched to a gene: 11. The CDR3 spells CASSSHGTSGSYSEQFF. The CDR3 region has the DNA TGTGCCAGCAGCTCCCACGGGACTAGCGGGAGTTATAGTGAGCAGTTCTTC. The complete variable domain, with remaining parts taken from reference TRBV7-6 and TRBJ2-1, reads GAGVSQSPRYKVTKRGQDVALRCDPISGHVSLYWYRQALGQGPEFLTYFNYEAQQDKSGLPNDRFSAERPEGSISTLTIQRTEQRDSAMYRCASSSHGTSGSYSEQFFGPGTRLTVL.

The chain recombines TRBV27 with TRBJ2-7; 7 bases are a match to TRBD1. This CDR3 is built from 14 residues. The germline V gene encodes CDR1 MNHEY and CDR2 SMNVEV (reference sequence). V was clipped by 2 bases and J by 6 bases; unmatched bases: 7. The CDR3 sequence: CASSLARTGLEQYF. The CDR3 bases are TGTGCCAGCAGTTTAGCCCGGACAGGTCTCGAGCAGTACTTC.